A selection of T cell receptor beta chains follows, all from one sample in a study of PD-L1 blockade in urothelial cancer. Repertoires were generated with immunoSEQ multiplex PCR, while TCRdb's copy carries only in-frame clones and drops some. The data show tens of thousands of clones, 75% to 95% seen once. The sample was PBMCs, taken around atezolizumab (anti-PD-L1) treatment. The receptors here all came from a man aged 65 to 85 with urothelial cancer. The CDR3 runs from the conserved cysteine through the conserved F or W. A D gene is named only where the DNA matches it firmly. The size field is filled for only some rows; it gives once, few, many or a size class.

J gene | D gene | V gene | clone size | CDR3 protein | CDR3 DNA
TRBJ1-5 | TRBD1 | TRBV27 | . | CASRDGQGAQPQHF | TGTGCCAGCAGAGATGGACAGGGCGCCCAGCCCCAGCATTTT
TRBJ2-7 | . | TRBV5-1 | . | CASSLDRESSYEQYF | TGCGCCAGCAGCTTGGACAGGGAGAGCTCCTACGAGCAGTACTTC
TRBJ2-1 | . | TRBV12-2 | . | CASRSSGKGYSSYNEQFF | TGTGCAAGTCGCTCGTCCGGGAAGGGTTATAGCTCCTACAATGAGCAGTTCTTC
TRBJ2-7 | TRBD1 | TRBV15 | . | CATSRPTGTGGSEQYF | TGTGCCACCAGCAGACCTACCGGGACAGGGGGCAGTGAGCAGTACTTC
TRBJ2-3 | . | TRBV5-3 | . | CAHRGTDTQYF | TGTGCCCATCGGGGCACAGATACGCAGTATTTT
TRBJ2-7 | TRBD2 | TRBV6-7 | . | CASSYRPTSGRAYEQYF | TGTGCCAGCAGTTACCGCCCGACTAGCGGGAGGGCTTACGAGCAGTACTTC
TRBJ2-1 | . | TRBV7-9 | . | CASSLDGGLYNEQFF | TGTGCCAGCAGCTTAGACGGGGGGCTGTACAATGAGCAGTTCTTC
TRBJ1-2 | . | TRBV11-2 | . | CASSLQEVYGYTF | TGTGCCAGCAGCTTACAGGAGGTCTACGGCTACACCTTC
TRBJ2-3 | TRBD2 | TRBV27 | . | CASLTSGSNTDTQYF | TGTGCCAGTCTGACTAGCGGGTCGAACACAGATACGCAGTATTTT
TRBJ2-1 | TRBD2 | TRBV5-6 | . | CASSLEGRGSYNEQFF | TGTGCCAGCAGCTTGGAAGGGCGGGGGTCCTACAATGAGCAGTTCTTC
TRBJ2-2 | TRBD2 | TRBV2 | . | CAGRPGLALVGGELFF | TGTGCCGGCCGTCCGGGACTAGCTTTGGTTGGCGGGGAGCTGTTTTTT
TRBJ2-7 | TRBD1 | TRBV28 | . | CASSGRDSFYYEQYF | TGTGCCAGCAGCGGCCGGGACAGTTTCTATTACGAGCAGTACTTC
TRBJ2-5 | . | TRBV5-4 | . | CASSLAVGSGETQYF | TGTGCCAGCAGCTTGGCCGTCGGGAGCGGAGAGACCCAGTACTTC
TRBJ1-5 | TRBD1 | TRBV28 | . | CASSFWGGQGMNQPQHF | TGTGCCAGCAGTTTTTGGGGGGGACAGGGGATGAATCAGCCCCAGCATTTT
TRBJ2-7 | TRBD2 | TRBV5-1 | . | CASSWEGRGEQYF | TGCGCCAGCAGCTGGGAGGGCCGGGGGGAGCAGTACTTC
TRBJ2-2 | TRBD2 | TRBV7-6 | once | CASSLVAGTNTGELFF | TGTGCCAGCAGCTTAGTAGCGGGGACGAACACCGGGGAGCTGTTTTTT
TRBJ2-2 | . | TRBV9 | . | CASSSWTNRNTGELFF | TGTGCCAGCAGCTCATGGACTAACCGGAACACCGGGGAGCTGTTTTTT
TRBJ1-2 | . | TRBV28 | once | CASRWGVGVTNYGYTF | TGTGCCAGCCGCTGGGGAGTTGGGGTCACTAACTATGGCTACACCTTC
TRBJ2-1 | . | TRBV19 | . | CASSMSGVGEQFF | TGTGCCAGTAGTATGTCAGGGGTCGGTGAGCAGTTCTTC
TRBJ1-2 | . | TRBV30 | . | CAWAAGGDYGYTF | TGTGCCTGGGCGGCAGGCGGGGACTATGGCTACACCTTC
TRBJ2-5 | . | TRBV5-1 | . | CASSLYLSGKMRETQYF | TGCGCCAGCAGCTTGTACTTGTCGGGAAAAATGCGAGAGACCCAGTACTTC
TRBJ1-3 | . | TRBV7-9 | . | CASSFGGVGNTIYF | TGTGCCAGCAGCTTCGGGGGGGTTGGAAACACCATATATTTT
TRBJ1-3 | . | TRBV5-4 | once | CASSLGPGNTIYF | TGTGCCAGCAGCTTGGGGCCGGGAAACACCATATATTTT
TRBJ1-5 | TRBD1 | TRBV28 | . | CASSSRDRGPSQPQHF | TGTGCCAGCAGTTCCAGGGACAGGGGACCCTCCCAGCCCCAGCATTTT
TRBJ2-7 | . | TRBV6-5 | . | CASRAGRTYEQYF | TGTGCCAGCAGGGCAGGGCGGACCTACGAGCAGTACTTC
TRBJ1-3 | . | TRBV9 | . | CASSVDSSGNTIYF | TGTGCCAGCAGCGTAGACAGCTCTGGAAACACCATATATTTT
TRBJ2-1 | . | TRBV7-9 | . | CASSLVLGNRQFF | TGTGCCAGCAGCTTAGTACTAGGTAACAGGCAGTTCTTC
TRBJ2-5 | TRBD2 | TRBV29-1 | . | CSALPSGKQETQYF | TGCAGCGCGTTACCTAGCGGCAAACAAGAGACCCAGTACTTC
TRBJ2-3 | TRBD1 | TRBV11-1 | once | CASSLAGTATSTDTQYF | TGTGCCAGCAGCTTAGCGGGGACAGCTACCAGCACAGATACGCAGTATTTT
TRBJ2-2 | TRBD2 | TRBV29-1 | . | CSVGLAGAGFKTGELFF | TGCAGCGTTGGACTAGCGGGAGCTGGGTTTAAGACCGGGGAGCTGTTTTTT
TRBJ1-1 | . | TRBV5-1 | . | CASSLGGAQGNTEAFF | TGCGCCAGCAGCTTGGGGGGCGCACAGGGGAACACTGAAGCTTTCTTT
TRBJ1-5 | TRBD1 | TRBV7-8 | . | CASSPWTGVQPQHF | TGTGCCAGCAGCCCCTGGACAGGGGTTCAGCCCCAGCATTTT
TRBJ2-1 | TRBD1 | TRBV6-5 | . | CASSYSLDRSYNEQFF | TGTGCCAGCAGTTACTCACTGGACAGGTCCTACAATGAGCAGTTCTTC
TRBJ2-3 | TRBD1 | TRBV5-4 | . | CASSSGTGARGTDTQYF | TGTGCCAGCAGCTCCGGGACAGGGGCGAGGGGCACAGATACGCAGTATTTT
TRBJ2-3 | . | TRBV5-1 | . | CASSLEGRSTDTQYF | TGCGCCAGCAGCTTGGAAGGGAGGAGTACAGATACGCAGTATTTT
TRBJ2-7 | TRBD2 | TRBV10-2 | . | CASRTSGSEQYF | TGCGCCAGCAGGACTAGCGGGAGCGAGCAGTACTTC
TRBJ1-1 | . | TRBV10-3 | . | CAISTDMNTEAFF | TGTGCCATCTCCACAGATATGAACACTGAAGCTTTCTTT
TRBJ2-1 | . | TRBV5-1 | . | CASSLAIRSHNEQFF | TGCGCCAGCAGCTTGGCTATACGGAGCCACAATGAGCAGTTCTTC
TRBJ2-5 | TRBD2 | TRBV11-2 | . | CASSSLAGETQYF | TGCGCCAGCAGCTCCCTAGCGGGTGAGACCCAGTACTTC
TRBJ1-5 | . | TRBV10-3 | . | CAISESGGLGSNQPQHF | TGTGCCATCAGTGAGTCCGGGGGGCTGGGGAGCAATCAGCCCCAGCATTTT
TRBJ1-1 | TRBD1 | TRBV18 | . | CASSPVDRANTEAFF | TGTGCCAGCTCACCCGTAGACAGGGCGAACACTGAAGCTTTCTTT
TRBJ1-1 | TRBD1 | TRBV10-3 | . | CAISRTFGTGNTEAFF | TGTGCCATCAGCAGAACTTTTGGGACAGGGAACACTGAAGCTTTCTTT
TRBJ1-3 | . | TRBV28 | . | CASRDSSGNTIYF | TGTGCCAGCAGGGACAGCTCTGGAAACACCATATATTTT
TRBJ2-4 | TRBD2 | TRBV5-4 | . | CASSAGLAGVGAKNIQYF | TGTGCCAGCAGCGCGGGACTAGCGGGAGTGGGAGCCAAAAACATTCAGTACTTC
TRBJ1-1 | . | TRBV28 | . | CASSIQGIDEAFF | TGTGCCAGCAGTATACAGGGTATCGATGAAGCTTTCTTT
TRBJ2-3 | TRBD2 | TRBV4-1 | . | CASSQVISGRAAGTQYF | TGCGCCAGCAGCCAAGTAATTAGCGGGAGGGCCGCCGGTACGCAGTATTTT
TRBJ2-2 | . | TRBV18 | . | CASSLIAAENTGELFF | TGTGCCAGCTCACTCATAGCGGCAGAAAACACCGGGGAGCTGTTTTTT
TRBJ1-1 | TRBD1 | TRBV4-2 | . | CASSQDNRGNTEAFF | TGTGCCAGCAGCCAAGATAACAGGGGGAACACTGAAGCTTTCTTT
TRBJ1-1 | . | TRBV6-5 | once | CASSYELEAFF | TGTGCCAGCAGTTACGAGCTCGAAGCTTTCTTT
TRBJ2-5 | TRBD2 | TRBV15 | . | CATATGTSRFQETQYF | TGTGCCACCGCGACCGGGACTAGCCGGTTCCAAGAGACCCAGTACTTC
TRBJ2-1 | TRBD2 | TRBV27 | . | CASNPLAGENEQFF | TGTGCCAGCAACCCGCTAGCGGGAGAAAATGAGCAGTTCTTC
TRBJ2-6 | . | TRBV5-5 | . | CASSWTAGANVLTF | TGTGCCAGCAGCTGGACAGCTGGGGCCAACGTCCTGACTTTC
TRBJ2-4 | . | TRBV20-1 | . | CSATSRNIQYF | TGCAGTGCAACTAGTCGAAACATTCAGTACTTC
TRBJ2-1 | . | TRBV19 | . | CAVRDLHSYNEQFF | TGTGCCGTCAGGGACTTACACTCCTACAATGAGCAGTTCTTC
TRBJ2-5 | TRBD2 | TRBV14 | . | CASSLGAGGPGTQYF | TGTGCCAGCAGCCTCGGAGCGGGAGGGCCCGGGACCCAGTACTTC
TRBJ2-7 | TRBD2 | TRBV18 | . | CASSPQVGSGSEQYF | TGTGCCAGCTCACCACAGGTGGGTAGCGGGAGCGAGCAGTACTTC
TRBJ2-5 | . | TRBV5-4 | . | CASSSLRQGETQYF | TGTGCCAGCAGCTCGTTACGGCAGGGAGAGACCCAGTACTTC
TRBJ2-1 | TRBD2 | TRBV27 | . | CASSGTSGPSNEQFF | TGTGCCAGCAGCGGGACTAGCGGCCCTAGCAATGAGCAGTTCTTC
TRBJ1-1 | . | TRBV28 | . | CEVGRGAPLEAFF | TGTGAAGTCGGGAGAGGGGCGCCCCTTGAAGCTTTCTTT
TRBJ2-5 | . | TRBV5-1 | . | CASRPGALGETQYF | TGCGCCAGCAGACCGGGAGCTTTGGGGGAGACCCAGTACTTC